This record covers a single TCR beta chain. The antigen is not known. This sample was taken from a study of T cells expressing NK-cell markers. Overall study context: It was sorted CD3+CD56-NKG2C+, CD3+CD56+NKG2C- and CD3+CD56+NKG2C+ T cells that provided the TCR beta repertoires.

Germline V gene sequence: CDR1 ENHRY, CDR2 SYGVKD. This CDR3 has 11 amino acids. What made the TCR beta cDNA was 5'RACE template switching with UMIs. TCRdb reprocessed the 5' RACE reads and stores each CDR3 protein as one record, lacking DNA. Here the sample table reports 500,000 to 600,000 distinct CDR3 sequences. Whole-study findings and limits: These clonotypes also led the CD3+CD56-NKG2C+ fraction in four donors. No clear determination of HCMV specificity was made for expanded NKG2C+ T cell clones.

Sequenced: blood T cells: a sorted CD56 or NKG2C T cell subset, CD4+ or CD8+ T cells, or bulk PBMC T cells (not recorded which). The clonotype originates from a young man in good health. The rearrangement joins TRBV10-3 to TRBJ1-1. CDR3: CATGRETEAFF.